The source of this T cell receptor (beta chain) is a study of blood T cell repertoires in COVID-19. In the original processing: By means of reference gene primer amplification, nucleated cell counts were estimated. The repertoire was sequenced with immunoSEQ multiplex PCR; TCRdb's copy has only in-frame clones and lacks some. The DNA gave D and trimming, while V, J and clone size come from that table. The table lists under 150,000 clones, 85% to 90% of them singletons. The CDR3 spans 14 residues. The germline V and J ends were trimmed by 0 bases and 5 bases, with 6 bases remaining between them. Germline V lookup: CDR1 SGHNT, CDR2 YYREEE (reference sequence).

J is TRBJ1-6 and V is TRBV5-4; D is unclear. Sample: peripheral blood. This clonotype was sampled from a woman aged 55-70 years with active COVID-19. As DNA, the CDR3 is TGTGCCAGCAGCTTGGAAGGAGATAATTCACCCCTCCACTTT. Protein product: CASSLEGDNSPLHF. Supplemented by reference TRBV5-4 and TRBJ1-6, the full variable domain reads ETGVTQSPTHLIKTRGQQVTLRCSSQSGHNTVSWYQQALGQGPQFIFQYYREEENGRGNFPPRFSGLQFPNYSSELNVNALELDDSALYLCASSLEGDNSPLHFGNGTRLTVT.